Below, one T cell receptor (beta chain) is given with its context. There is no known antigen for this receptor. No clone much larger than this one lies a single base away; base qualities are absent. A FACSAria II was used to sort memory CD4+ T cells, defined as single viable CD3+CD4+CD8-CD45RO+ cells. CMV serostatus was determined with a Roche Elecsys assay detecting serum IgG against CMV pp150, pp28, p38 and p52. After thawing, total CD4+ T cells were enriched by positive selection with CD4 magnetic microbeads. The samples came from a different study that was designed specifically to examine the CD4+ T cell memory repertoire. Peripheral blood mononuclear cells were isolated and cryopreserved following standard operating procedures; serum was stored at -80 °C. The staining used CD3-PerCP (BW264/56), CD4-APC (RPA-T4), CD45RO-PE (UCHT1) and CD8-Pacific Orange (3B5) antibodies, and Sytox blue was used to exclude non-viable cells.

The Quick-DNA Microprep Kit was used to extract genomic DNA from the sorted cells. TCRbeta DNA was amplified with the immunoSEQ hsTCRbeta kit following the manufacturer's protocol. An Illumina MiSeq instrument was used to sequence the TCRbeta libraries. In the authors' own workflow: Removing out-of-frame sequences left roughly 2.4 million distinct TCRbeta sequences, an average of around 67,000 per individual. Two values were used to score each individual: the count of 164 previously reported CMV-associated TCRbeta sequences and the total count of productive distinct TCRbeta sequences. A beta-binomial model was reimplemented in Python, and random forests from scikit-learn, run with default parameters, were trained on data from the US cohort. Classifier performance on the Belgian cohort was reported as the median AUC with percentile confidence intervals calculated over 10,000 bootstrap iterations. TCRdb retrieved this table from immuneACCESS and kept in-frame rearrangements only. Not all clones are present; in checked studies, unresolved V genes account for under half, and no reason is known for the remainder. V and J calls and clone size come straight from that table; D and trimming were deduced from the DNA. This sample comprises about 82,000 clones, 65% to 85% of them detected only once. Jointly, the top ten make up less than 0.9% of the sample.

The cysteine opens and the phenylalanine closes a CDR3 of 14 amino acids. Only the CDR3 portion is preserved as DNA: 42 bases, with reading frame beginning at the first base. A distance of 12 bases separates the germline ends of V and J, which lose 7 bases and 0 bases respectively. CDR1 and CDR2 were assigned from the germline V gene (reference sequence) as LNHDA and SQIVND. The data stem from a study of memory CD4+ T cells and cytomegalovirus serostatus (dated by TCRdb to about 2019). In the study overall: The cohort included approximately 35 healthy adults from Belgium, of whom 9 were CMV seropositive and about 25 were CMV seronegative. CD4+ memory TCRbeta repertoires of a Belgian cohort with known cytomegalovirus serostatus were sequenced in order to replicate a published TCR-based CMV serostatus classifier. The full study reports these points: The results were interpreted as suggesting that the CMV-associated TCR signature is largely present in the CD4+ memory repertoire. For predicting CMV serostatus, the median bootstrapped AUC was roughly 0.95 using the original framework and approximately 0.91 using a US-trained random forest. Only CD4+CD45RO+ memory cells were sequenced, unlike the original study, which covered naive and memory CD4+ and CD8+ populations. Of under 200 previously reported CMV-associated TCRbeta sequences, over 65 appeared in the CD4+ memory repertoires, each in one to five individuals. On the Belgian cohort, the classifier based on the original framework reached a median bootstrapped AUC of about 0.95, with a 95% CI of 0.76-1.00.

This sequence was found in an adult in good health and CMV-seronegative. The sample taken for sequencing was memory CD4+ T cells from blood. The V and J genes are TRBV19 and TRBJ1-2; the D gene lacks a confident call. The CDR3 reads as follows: CASTPLRANYGYTF. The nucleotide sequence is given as TGTGCCAGTACCCCCCTAAGAGCTAACTATGGCTACACCTTC.